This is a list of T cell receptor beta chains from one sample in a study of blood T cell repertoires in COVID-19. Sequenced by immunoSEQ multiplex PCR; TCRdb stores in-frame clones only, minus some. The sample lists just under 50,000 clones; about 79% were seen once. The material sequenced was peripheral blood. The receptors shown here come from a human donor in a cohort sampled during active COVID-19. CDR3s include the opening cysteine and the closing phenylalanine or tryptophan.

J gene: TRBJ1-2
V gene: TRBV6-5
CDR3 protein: CASTEPGTDHYGYTF

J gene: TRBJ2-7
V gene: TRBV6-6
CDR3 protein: CASSYFRDTYEQYF

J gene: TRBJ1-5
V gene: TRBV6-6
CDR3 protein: CASSYGQENQPQHF

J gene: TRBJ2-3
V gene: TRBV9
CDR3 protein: CASRGEGTDTQYF

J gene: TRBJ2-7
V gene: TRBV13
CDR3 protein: CASSPDRGTGTSGSYEQYF

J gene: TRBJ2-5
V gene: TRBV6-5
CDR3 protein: CASRTSGRHQETQYF

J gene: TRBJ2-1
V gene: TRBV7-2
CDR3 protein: CASSLRAGELEQFF

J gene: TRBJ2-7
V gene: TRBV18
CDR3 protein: CASSSPGTGGEQYF

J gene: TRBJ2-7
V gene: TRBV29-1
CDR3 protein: CSVEKGDNEQYF

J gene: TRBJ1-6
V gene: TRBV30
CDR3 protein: CAWGKGQGDNSPLHF